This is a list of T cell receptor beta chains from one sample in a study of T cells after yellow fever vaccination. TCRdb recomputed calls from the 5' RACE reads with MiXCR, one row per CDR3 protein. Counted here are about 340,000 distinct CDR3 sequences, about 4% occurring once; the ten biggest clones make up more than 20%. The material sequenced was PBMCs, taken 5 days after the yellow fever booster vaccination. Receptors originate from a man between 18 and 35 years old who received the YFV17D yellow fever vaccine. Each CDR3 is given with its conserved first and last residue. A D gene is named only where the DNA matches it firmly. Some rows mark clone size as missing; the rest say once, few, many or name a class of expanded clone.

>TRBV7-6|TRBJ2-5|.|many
CASSSDSSLEETQYF
TGTGCCAGCAGCTCCGACAGTAGCCTTGAAGAGACCCAGTACTTC
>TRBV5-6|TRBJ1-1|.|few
CASSFHGFDTEAFF
TGTGCCAGCAGCTTTCACGGGTTCGACACTGAAGCTTTCTTT
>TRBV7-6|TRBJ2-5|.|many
CASSLSARETQYF
TGTGCCAGCAGCTTAAGCGCGCGAGAGACCCAGTACTTC
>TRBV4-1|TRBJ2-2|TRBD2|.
CASAAAGANTGELFF
TGCGCCAGCGCTGCAGCGGGGGCGAACACCGGGGAGCTGTTTTTT
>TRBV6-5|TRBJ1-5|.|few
CASSYSMTGNQPQHF
TGTGCCAGCAGTTACTCGATGACCGGGAATCAGCCCCAGCATTTT
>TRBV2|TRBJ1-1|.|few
CASSDGALNTEAFF
TGTGCCAGCAGTGATGGGGCATTGAACACTGAAGCTTTCTTT
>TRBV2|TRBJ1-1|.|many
CASSSGTAPDTEAFF
TGTGCCAGCAGTTCCGGGACCGCCCCGGACACTGAAGCTTTCTTT
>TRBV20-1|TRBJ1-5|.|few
CSARQGGNQPQHF
TGCAGTGCTAGACAGGGTGGCAATCAGCCCCAGCATTTT
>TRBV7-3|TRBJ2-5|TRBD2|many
CASSPGTGRGGQETQYF
TGTGCCAGCAGCCCCGGAACAGGCCGGGGGGGCCAAGAGACCCAGTACTTC
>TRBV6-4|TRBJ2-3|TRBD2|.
CAGSVLAGSTDTQYF
TGTGCCGGCAGTGTTCTAGCGGGCTCCACAGATACGCAGTATTTT